This TCR beta chain was recovered during a study of T-cell memory formation after mild COVID-19. After removal of 3 bases from V and 6 bases from J, the junction contained 7 bases not matched to a gene. The germline V gene has CDR1 LGHNA and CDR2 YSLEER. CDR3 length: 14 residues. TCRdb itself ran the 5' RACE reads through MiXCR, one entry per CDR3 protein. The sample lists about 260,000 distinct CDR3 sequences, approximately 8% occurring once. The sequenced material came from PBMCs or a T cell subset sorted from them (not recorded which). The TCR comes from a man between 18 and 29 years old who had mild COVID-19 (a few samples of this study predate the infection). Cell type and time point are not known. The V call is TRBV4-3, the J call TRBJ1-2, with 7 bases aligning to TRBD1. This CDR3 is CASSQRGQRNGYTF. The CDR3 region has the DNA TGCGCCAGCAGCCAGAGGGGGCAAAGGAATGGCTACACCTTC.